This T cell receptor beta chain was identified during a study of blood T cell repertoires in COVID-19. Study details: T cells, B-cell-depleted T cells, or PBMCs provided the cDNA or gDNA that served as material.

Assay: immunoSEQ multiplex PCR; the TCRdb copy retains only in-frame clones and omits some. The sample shows 150,000 to 200,000 clones, roughly nine tenths of them seen only once. After removal of 6 bases from V and 6 bases from J, the junction contained 6 bases not matched to a gene. This CDR3 is 14 amino acids long. Germline loops: CDR1 SGHAT, CDR2 FQNNGV. The chain joins TRBV11-2 to TRBJ2-2, with 8 bases aligning to TRBD1. Sequencing was carried out using peripheral blood. This sequence was found in a man aged 65 to 79 with acute or convalescent COVID-19. CDR3 nucleotide sequence: TGTGCCAGCAGGCTAAGACAGGGGCCCGGGGAGCTGTTTTTT. This codes for CASRLRQGPGELFF.